This TCR beta chain was captured by sequencing in a study of shared clonotypes between healthy human individuals (dated by TCRdb to the early 2020s). Background for the entire study: The cohort comprised two women and a few men aged 18 to 49 years. For each donor, CD4 naive and CD4 memory were each run on three plates, CD8 naive on two plates, and CD8 memory on one plate. Blood TCR repertoires of roughly five healthy adults were deeply sequenced to estimate repertoire size and the extent of clonotype sharing between individuals. To increase sequencing depth and limit assay-specific biases, TCR repertoire library preparation and sequencing were carried out by different laboratories using diverse techniques. Per donor, leukapheresis produced somewhere between about 0.8 and 9 billion PBMCs.

Using the deep immunoSEQ assay, multiplex PCR amplified TCR CDR3 regions from genomic DNA. Extracted genomic DNA from each cell subset was distributed evenly across all wells of several immunoSEQ 96-well plates, and each plate was treated as a replicate. For sorted subsets, roughly 200 ng of genomic DNA, equivalent to around 31,000 T cell genomes, went into each replicate PCR. The purified libraries were quantified using a Qubit 3.0 fluorometer, sized with a Bioanalyzer 2100, and then quantified again using the KAPA Library Quantification kit. Every immunoSEQ 96-well plate was sequenced on a dedicated single-read 150-cycle Illumina NextSeq 550 flow cell. As for the authors' bioinformatics: The immunoSEQ output contained only junctional sequences without quality scores, so filtering could not match that applied to full-length reads. Sequences were annotated with PyIR, a Python wrapper for IgBLAST v1.9, and V/J genes and CDR3 were assigned using IMGT germline references. Reads were removed for weak V/J assignments (E-value above 1e-6), missing CDR3, stop codons, out-of-frame junctions, or ambiguous translated residues. V3J clonotypes were defined as sequences sharing an identical inferred V gene, J gene, and CDR3 amino acid sequence. To compute the percentage overlap between repertoires, the number of shared unique clonotypes was divided by the size of the smaller repertoire. Repertoire richness was assessed with RTK rarefaction, the Chao1 estimator, and Recon v2.1 estimates of unobserved clonotypes. Generation probabilities were computed with OLGA for all TCRbeta clonotypes obtained by the gDNA method from a handful of donors. TCRdb retrieved this table from immuneACCESS and kept in-frame rearrangements only. Not all clones are present; in checked studies, unresolved V genes account for under half, and no reason is known for the remainder. Clonal size and the V and J genes are those of that table, whereas D and trimming came from the DNA. Recorded for this sample are under 750,000 clones; 72% of them occurred a single time. Roughly 1.8% of the sample goes to the ten largest clones.

CDR1 ENHRY and CDR2 SYGVKD are derived from the germline V gene. The germline ends are 15 bases apart after V is trimmed by 3 bases and J by 7 bases. The cysteine opens and the phenylalanine closes a CDR3 of 15 amino acids. The only DNA kept is the CDR3, 45 bases in frame from the first base. Healthy HIV-negative adults with no recently reported acute infections or vaccinations were included as donors. Every donor was a Caucasian adult residing in Nashville, Tennessee, USA. CD4+ T cells were enriched by magnetic negative selection; naive cells were then positively selected on CD45RA, and the negative fraction formed the memory subset. Blood was collected by leukapheresis, and PBMCs were isolated by Ficoll-Histopaque density gradient centrifugation and then cryopreserved in liquid nitrogen vapor phase. Purity and quantity of every magnetically sorted T cell population were checked by analytical flow cytometry. Genomic DNA was isolated from each sorted fraction and quantified by UV absorbance on a Nanodrop 2000c.

With regard to this clone: Its specific antigen is unknown. Nothing much larger sits one base from this clone, and base qualities are not available.

Overall study results and their limits: Sampling was limited to blood, and TCR repertoires in tissue likely differ from TCR repertoires in blood. Clonotypes shared by all four sorted-subset donors showed higher generation probabilities than non-shared clonotypes. Naive subsets generally had larger estimated clonotype richness than memory subsets did. The small number of donors limited the genetic and exposure-history diversity represented. Even with the large sequencing depth, rarefaction of the sorted-subset datasets indicated that sequencing was incomplete. Pairwise subsampling indicated that sequencing depth was expected to affect the degree of clonotype sharing among donors. Sharing across a few donors was observed for about 5% of naive CD4, 3% to 3.5% of naive CD8, over 2% of memory CD4, and roughly 0.4% of memory CD8 clonotypes.

The sample consisted of memory CD4+ T cells sorted from blood. What this sample's cell subset or site label stands for: CD45RA-negative fraction. The TCR originated in a woman aged 25-40 years in good health. The sequence links TRBV10-3 to TRBJ1-4; TRBD1 might be the D gene, on 5 matching bases. The DNA sequence follows: TGTGCCATCAGTGACGTGGGCTCGGGGGGTGAAAAACTGTTTTTT. Its coded protein is CAISDVGSGGEKLFF.